The rows below give T cell receptor beta chains drawn from one sample of a study of T cell changes during pregnancy in multiple sclerosis. TCRdb's table, derived via immunoSEQ multiplex PCR, lists solely in-frame clones and lacks some. The data contain roughly 56,000 clones, less than 95% of them seen just once; the ten biggest clones take up nearly 0.5%. The specimen was CD4+ T cells from peripheral blood mononuclear cells, collected after pregnancy. The receptors derive from a female donor in good health, enrolled as a control in a pregnancy study. The CDR3 runs from the conserved cysteine through the conserved F or W. A D gene is named only where the DNA matches it firmly. Clone size, where shown, is once, few, many, or a class for clones that have expanded.

D: NA; size: NA; J: TRBJ2-3; V: TRBV7-3; DNA: TGTGCCAGCAGCAGACAGGCTAATACGCAGTATTTT; CDR3: CASSRQANTQYF
D: NA; size: NA; J: TRBJ1-5; V: TRBV12-5; DNA: TGTGCTAGTGGTCCCTACTCCCTTGGGACATTAGGACAGCCCCAGCATTTT; CDR3: CASGPYSLGTLGQPQHF
D: TRBD2; size: once; J: TRBJ2-2; V: TRBV14; DNA: TGTGCCAGCAGCCCCCGCGGTCAACTAGCGGGGGGGAAGGACACCGGGGAGCTGTTTTTT; CDR3: CASSPRGQLAGGKDTGELFF
D: TRBD1; size: NA; J: TRBJ2-7; V: TRBV10-3; DNA: TGTGCCATCACGAGACAGGGGGCTTCCGAGCAGTACTTC; CDR3: CAITRQGASEQYF
D: TRBD2; size: NA; J: TRBJ2-2; V: TRBV6-1; DNA: TGTGCCAGCAGGGCCGGGACTAGCGGATCCGGGGAGCTGTTTTTT; CDR3: CASRAGTSGSGELFF
D: NA; size: NA; J: TRBJ1-5; V: TRBV30; DNA: TGTGCCTGGAGTGTACGAAATAATTGGGCAGTTCAGTCAAATCAGCCCCAGCATTTT; CDR3: CAWSVRNNWAVQSNQPQHF
D: TRBD1; size: NA; J: TRBJ1-1; V: TRBV19; DNA: TGTGCCAGTAGTACGCCGCGGGCAGGGGGAAGGGCTGAAGCTTTCTTT; CDR3: CASSTPRAGGRAEAFF
D: TRBD2; size: NA; J: TRBJ2-5; V: TRBV11-1; DNA: TGTGCCAGCAGCTTAGTCGTTAGCGGGGGATCCCAAGAGACCCAGTACTTC; CDR3: CASSLVVSGGSQETQYF
D: NA; size: NA; J: TRBJ1-3; V: TRBV7-9; DNA: TGTGCCAGCAGCTTAAGACCCGACAGACTCTTCTCTGGAAACACCATATATTTT; CDR3: CASSLRPDRLFSGNTIYF
D: NA; size: NA; J: TRBJ2-3; V: TRBV20-1; DNA: TGCAGTGCTAGAGCCCCCCTCGCGCAGTATTTT; CDR3: CSARAPLAQYF
D: NA; size: once; J: TRBJ2-2; V: TRBV29-1; DNA: TGCAGCGTTGACAGGAACACCGGGGAGCTGTTTTTT; CDR3: CSVDRNTGELFF
D: TRBD2; size: once; J: TRBJ2-7; V: TRBV19; DNA: TGTGCCAGTAGTATAGATGGGACTAGCGGTTACGAGCAGTACTTC; CDR3: CASSIDGTSGYEQYF
D: TRBD2; size: NA; J: TRBJ2-5; V: TRBV9; DNA: TGTGCCAGCAGCCCTAGCGGGGGGCTAGCTCACCAAGAGACCCAGTACTTC; CDR3: CASSPSGGLAHQETQYF
D: TRBD1; size: NA; J: TRBJ1-5; V: TRBV2; DNA: TGTGCCAGCAGTGAAATTAGTCGGGGACAGGGGGGTCAGCCCCAGCATTTT; CDR3: CASSEISRGQGGQPQHF